What follows are 23 T cell receptor beta chains derived from one specimen sequenced in a study of blood T cells in healthy people across ages. The use of a sample-barcoded 5' primer and a J-beta primer mix characterized a second PCR of roughly 6 to 11 cycles. TCRdb re-derived calls from the 5' RACE reads in MiXCR, one entry per CDR3 protein. This sample has fewer than 1,000,000 distinct CDR3 sequences, with 35% to 60% found just once. Sequenced: blood. All receptors come from an elderly man in good health.

In this sample, this clonotype turned up a few times. The junction departs from germline at one end; a sequencing error may be responsible. The V call is TRBV5-1, the J call TRBJ2-1, with 7 bases matching TRBD2. Germline CDR1 SGHRS, CDR2 YFSETQ. The CDR3 totals 13 residues. The CDR3 sequence is CASSLEGRDEQFF. For the CDR3, the DNA is TGCGCCAGTAGCTTGGAGGGGAGGGATGAGCAGTTCTTC.

This chain links TRBV12-3 or TRBV12-4 with TRBJ2-7; a possible D gene is TRBD2 (5 bases). Deletions cut 5 bases from V and 2 bases from J, with 10 bases between. The CDR3 is 13 residues long. CDR3 in amino acids: CASSPLGAYEQYF. The CDR3, as DNA: TGTGCCAGCAGTCCCCTCGGGGCCTACGAGCAGTACTTC.

The chain is built from TRBV27 and TRBJ2-1; D remains ambiguous. Between the trimmed V and J ends, which lost 5 bases and 5 bases, there was a span of 13 bases. Germline V gene data show CDR1 as MNHEY and CDR2 as SMNVEV (reference sequence). This CDR3 comprises 14 residues. CDR3 sequence reads: CASSRRAENNEQFF. The CDR3 DNA reads as TGTGCCAGCAGTAGACGAGCCGAAAACAATGAGCAGTTCTTC.

This clonotype was seen more than once but under ten times. This chain uses TRBV20-1 with TRBJ2-1; unclear D gene. V lost 7 bases, J lost 7 bases, and 8 bases lay in between. Germline-derived CDR1 and CDR2 are DFQATT and SNEGSKA (reference sequence). CDR3 length equals 10 residues. The chain's CDR3 is CSGLDNEQFF. DNA of the CDR3: TGCAGTGGATTAGATAATGAGCAGTTCTTC.

J is TRBJ2-7 and V is TRBV7-2, with 15 bases aligning to TRBD2. The ends lost 5 bases at V and 8 bases at J; junction bases unmatched: 10. The CDR3 contains 16 residues. Germline values: CDR1 SGHTA, CDR2 FQGNSA. CDR3 loop: CASSPSPGLAGGKQYF. Here the CDR3 DNA reads TGTGCCAGCAGCCCATCACCGGGACTAGCGGGAGGCAAGCAGTACTTC.

This clonotype was picked up one time. V and J are TRBV12-3 or TRBV12-4 and TRBJ2-2; no clear D gene. With 3 bases removed from V and 3 bases from J, the gap between germline ends came to 20 bases. There are 18 residues in the CDR3. CDR3 bases: TGTGCCAGCAGTTTTTCTTGGACCTCGGCCTCGGACACCGGGGAGCTGTTTTTT. It encodes CASSFSWTSASDTGELFF.

This clonotype has more than one count but fewer than ten. CDR3 loop: CASSLGGGYQPQHF. The CDR3 nucleotides read TGCGCCAGCAGCTTGGGAGGGGGTTATCAGCCCCAGCATTTT. The chain employs TRBV5-1 and TRBJ1-5; D is perhaps TRBD1 (6 bases). Germline loops: CDR1 SGHRS, CDR2 YFSETQ. The length of the CDR3 is 14 residues. Trimming shortened V by 0 bases and J by 5 bases, and 9 bases separated the two germline ends.

This chain joins TRBV4-3 and TRBJ1-4; unclear D gene. This CDR3 is 16 amino acids long. The ends were cut back, 0 bases at V and 11 bases at J, with 19 bases in the middle. Germline V gene sequence: CDR1 LGHNA, CDR2 YSLEER. DNA of the CDR3: TGCGCCAGCAGCCAAGATTCCCGCGGACGGATTGGGAAACTGTTTTTT. Translated: CASSQDSRGRIGKLFF.

Only one count was recorded for this clonotype. The V call is TRBV10-3, the J call TRBJ2-3, with D possibly TRBD1 on 6 matching bases. V lost 2 bases, J lost 5 bases, and 14 bases lay in between. Germline CDR1 ENHRY, CDR2 SYGVKD. This CDR3 is built from 15 residues. CDR3 residues: CAISETWGRRDTQYF. The CDR3 region has the DNA TGTGCCATCAGTGAGACCTGGGGGCGAAGAGATACGCAGTATTTT.

Points on this clonotype: A much larger clone is a single base away; this may be a read error. This chain connects TRBV20-1 to TRBJ2-5, with D uncertain. Per the germline V gene, CDR1 is DFQATT and CDR2 is SNEGSKA (reference sequence). CDR3 length equals 11 residues. The CDR3 loop is CRAEYQETQYF. The CDR3 DNA follows: TGCAGGGCGGAGTACCAAGAGACCCAGTACTTC.

The rearrangement uses TRBV2 and TRBJ2-1, with TRBD2 matching over 8 bases. The CDR3 spans 15 residues. The trim removed 7 bases at V and 13 bases at J, leaving 18 bases unmatched. Germline-derived CDR1 and CDR2 are SNHLY and FYNNEI. The CDR3 DNA reads as TGTGCCAGCAATGAGTGGAGCGGGAGAGGGGAGACCCAGTTCTTC. Translation gives CASNEWSGRGETQFF.

V and J are TRBV2 and TRBJ2-7, with unresolved D. The CDR3 contains 13 residues. Deletions cut 2 bases from V and 4 bases from J, with 9 bases between. Germline V CDR1 and CDR2: SNHLY, FYNNEI. The CDR3 loop is CASSESPEYEQYF. For the CDR3, the DNA is TGTGCCAGCAGTGAAAGTCCAGAATACGAGCAGTACTTC.

This chain uses TRBV20-1 with TRBJ2-3; D gene ambiguous. Germline V gene data show CDR1 as DFQATT and CDR2 as SNEGSKA (reference sequence). There are 12 residues in the CDR3. V was cut by 7 bases and J by 0 bases, with 8 bases left in between. The CDR3 nucleotides read TGCAGTGGACGGTTTAGCACAGATACGCAGTATTTT. This sequence encodes CSGRFSTDTQYF.

The chain employs TRBV6-2 or TRBV6-3 and TRBJ1-2; the D is unclear. Germline values: CDR1 MNHEY, CDR2 SVGEGT. V was clipped by 5 bases and J by 6 bases, with 13 bases between them. There are 13 residues in the CDR3. The CDR3 protein is CASSQTVLNGYTF. CDR3 bases: TGTGCCAGCAGTCAGACCGTGCTGAATGGCTACACCTTC.

The chain links TRBV20-1 to TRBJ2-5; 9 positions match TRBD2. CDR3 length: 13 residues. V was pared by 7 bases and J by 3 bases, with 6 bases of the junction left unmatched. Germline CDR1 and CDR2: DFQATT and SNEGSKA (reference sequence). CDR3 residues: CSVPREGEETQYF. As DNA, the CDR3 is TGCAGTGTGCCGCGGGAGGGGGAAGAGACCCAGTACTTC.

The chain employs TRBV27 and TRBJ2-5, with 10 bases that match TRBD2. The J call may not be correct, given that the DNA end is closer to TRBJ2-1. This CDR3 spans 14 amino acids. Per the germline V gene, CDR1 is MNHEY and CDR2 is SMNVEV (reference sequence). The CDR3 coding sequence is TGTGCCAGCCGGACTAGCGGCTACCAAGAGACCCAGTTCTTC. This gives the protein CASRTSGYQETQFF.

The chain uses TRBV7-2 and TRBJ2-1; D ambiguous. The V end lost 5 bases, the J end lost 9 bases, and 8 bases lay between the germline ends. The CDR3 spans 11 residues. Per germline, CDR1 SGHTA and CDR2 FQGNSA. The CDR3 region has the DNA TGTGCCAGCAGCCCTAAGGGTGAGCAGTTCTTC. Its protein is CASSPKGEQFF. Complete variable domain (other parts from reference TRBV7-2 and TRBJ2-1): GAGVSQSPSNKVTEKGKDVELRCDPISGHTALYWYRQSLGQGLEFLIYFQGNSAPDKSGLPSDRFSAERTGGSVSTLTIQRTQQEDSAVYLCASSPKGEQFFGPGTRLTVL.

This clonotype has more than one count but fewer than ten. The chain links TRBV20-1 to TRBJ2-1; D possibly uses TRBD1 or TRBD2 (5 bases each). This CDR3 has 16 residues. The germline gives CDR1 DFQATT, CDR2 SNEGSKA (reference sequence). With 5 bases removed from V and 6 bases from J, the gap between germline ends came to 23 bases. CDR3 loop: CSASILGPTGANEQFF. CDR3 in DNA: TGCAGTGCTTCAATTCTAGGCCCAACCGGGGCCAATGAGCAGTTCTTC.

The chain recombines TRBV11-3 with TRBJ1-3, with no clear D. CDR1 SGHNT and CDR2 YENEEA come from the germline V gene. Trimming removed 6 bases from V and 3 bases from J, with 9 bases in between. The length of the CDR3 is 13 residues. CDR3 nucleotides: TGTGCCAGCAGTAATAGTCGTGGAAACACCATATATTTT. Translated: CASSNSRGNTIYF.

The sample holds many counts of this clonotype. This rearrangement joins TRBV7-2 to TRBJ2-2; D is unclear. This CDR3 contains 16 residues. From germline, CDR1 is SGHTA and CDR2 FQGNSA. Trimming left V 0 bases short and J 3 bases short, with 11 bases between. CDR3 amino acids: CASSLASRTYTGELFF. The CDR3 bases are TGTGCCAGCAGCTTAGCGTCTCGTACCTACACCGGGGAGCTGTTTTTT.

There are a few counts of this clonotype. The chain is built from TRBV7-3 and TRBJ2-3, with TRBD2 matching over 12 bases. CDR1 and CDR2 from the germline V gene are SGHTA and FQGTGA. The length of the CDR3 is 16 residues. Unmatched junction bases numbered 7, after V lost 6 bases and J lost 3 bases. This chain's CDR3 is CASSRTSGKGTDTQYF. The CDR3, as DNA: TGTGCCAGCAGTCGGACTAGCGGGAAGGGTACAGATACGCAGTATTTT.

This clonotype has just a few counts. The chain employs TRBV11-2 and TRBJ2-1; D gene unclear. CDR3 length: 14 amino acids. Germline CDR1 SGHAT, CDR2 FQNNGV. V was pared by 5 bases and J by 8 bases, with 16 bases between. The CDR3 is CASSALVSIDEQFF. The CDR3 DNA reads TGTGCCAGCAGCGCCCTAGTATCTATCGATGAGCAGTTCTTC.

This clonotype was seen only a few times. V and J are TRBV10-2 and TRBJ2-7; tentatively, D is TRBD2 (5 bases). Germline loops: CDR1 WSHSY, CDR2 SAAADI. CDR3 length: 13 residues. The V and J ends lost 8 bases and 2 bases respectively, with 13 bases between them. CDR3 region: CASGPERTYEQYF. The CDR3 DNA is TGCGCCAGCGGGCCTGAGCGGACCTACGAGCAGTACTTC.